These 26 T cell receptor beta chains were all obtained from the same sample, sequenced in a study of T cell repertoires in cytomegalovirus infection. TCRdb re-called the reads through MiXCR, storing one row per CDR3 protein. The table records 210,000 or so distinct CDR3 sequences, about 7% of them present only once. Sequencing was carried out using PBMCs. These receptor sequences come from a human donor in good health (CMV status not recorded). Some clones in this sample may be carry-over from other donors' samples.

This clonotype showed up many times. The gene calls are TRBV4-3 and TRBJ1-1; D gene unclear. Trimming removed 0 bases from V and 3 bases from J, with 11 bases in between. This CDR3 has 15 amino acids. From germline, CDR1 is LGHNA and CDR2 YSLEER. CDR3 DNA: TGCGCCAGCAGCCAAGATGGTGGCGGGGACACTGAAGCTTTCTTT. It translates to CASSQDGGGDTEAFF.

This clonotype was counted many times. The chain uses TRBV7-2 and TRBJ1-6; no firm D call. In germline, CDR1 is SGHTA, CDR2 FQGNSA. CDR3 size: 16 residues. V lost 1 base to trimming and J lost 4 bases, with 11 bases between them. CDR3 bases: TGTGCCAGCAGCTTAGTCCCACTTATATATAATTCACCCCTCCACTTT. It specifies CASSLVPLIYNSPLHF.

This clonotype was picked up many times. The gene calls are TRBV20-1 and TRBJ2-5; D may be TRBD1 or TRBD2 (7 bases each). Germline assignment: CDR1 DFQATT and CDR2 SNEGSKA (reference sequence). Between the trimmed V and J ends, which lost 2 bases and 5 bases, there was a span of 12 bases. The CDR3 loop spans 13 amino acids. The CDR3 region is CSARQGGKETQYF. Here the CDR3 DNA reads TGCAGTGCTAGACAGGGGGGGAAGGAGACCCAGTACTTC.

This clonotype was counted ten times or more. This chain uses TRBV7-9 with TRBJ2-5, with D unclear. With 5 bases removed from V and 5 bases from J, the gap between germline ends came to 12 bases. The CDR3 sequence is 13 residues long. The germline gives CDR1 SEHNR, CDR2 FQNEAQ (reference sequence). This CDR3 reads CASSIRAPETQYF. The DNA of the CDR3 is TGTGCCAGCAGCATCCGGGCCCCGGAGACCCAGTACTTC. Full variable domain (outside the CDR3, taken from reference TRBV7-9 and TRBJ2-5): DTGVSQNPRHKITKRGQNVTFRCDPISEHNRLYWYRQTLGQGPEFLTYFQNEAQLEKSRLLSDRFSAERPKGSFSTLEIQRTEQGDSAMYLCASSIRAPETQYFGPGTRLLVL.

This clonotype was observed at least ten times. V usage is TRBV10-2 and J usage is TRBJ1-5; D perhaps matches TRBD1 (5 bases). V was pared by 11 bases and J by 7 bases, with 18 bases between. This CDR3 has 13 residues. Germline-derived CDR1 and CDR2 are WSHSY and SAAADI. The CDR3 loop is CAAMGGLGQPQHF. The CDR3 DNA sequence: TGCGCCGCCATGGGGGGATTGGGCCAGCCCCAGCATTTT.

The V gene is TRBV20-1, the J gene TRBJ1-2; 7 nucleotides align to TRBD1. The germline V gene has CDR1 DFQATT and CDR2 SNEGSKA (reference sequence). The CDR3 has 12 amino acids. V dropped 5 bases and J dropped 6; count of bases not matched to a gene: 6. The CDR3 sequence is CSAGGDSHGYTF. DNA of the CDR3: TGCAGTGCTGGGGGGGACAGCCATGGCTACACCTTC.

This clonotype came up many times. The chain is built from TRBV7-2 and TRBJ2-7; D is tentatively TRBD1 or TRBD2 (5 bases each). The CDR3 spans 15 residues. V lost 2 bases and J lost 4, with 15 bases in between. CDR1 and CDR2 (germline): SGHTA, FQGNSA. The CDR3 coding sequence is TGTGCCAGCAGCTTAAGTTTCGGGGCTGGATACGAGCAGTACTTC. Encoded protein: CASSLSFGAGYEQYF.

The chain recombines TRBV18 with TRBJ1-2, with D maybe TRBD1 (6 bases). CDR1 and CDR2 (germline): KGHSH, LQKENI. This CDR3 contains 16 residues. Trimming stripped 3 bases from V and 3 bases from J, with 17 bases between. The CDR3 spells CASSPFTGRIDYGYTF. Here the CDR3 DNA reads TGTGCCAGCTCACCGTTTACAGGGCGCATTGACTATGGCTACACCTTC. The variable domain in full, with the rest retrieved from reference TRBV18 and TRBJ1-2, is NAGVMQNPRHLVRRRGQEARLRCSPMKGHSHVYWYRQLPEEGLKFMVYLQKENIIDESGMPKERFSAEFPKEGPSILRIQQVVRGDSAAYFCASSPFTGRIDYGYTFGSGTRLTVV.

This clonotype was picked up a small number of times. The J gene is TRBJ2-2, the V gene TRBV5-1; the D is unclear. The CDR3 sequence is 15 residues long. V lost 3 bases and J 4 bases, leaving 13 bases between the germline ends. Germline lookup yields CDR1 SGHRS and CDR2 YFSETQ. For the CDR3, the DNA is TGCGCCAGCAGCTCGACCCCGGGTGGCACCGGGGAGCTGTTTTTT. Amino acids: CASSSTPGGTGELFF.

This clonotype was recorded at least ten times. This chain joins TRBV27 and TRBJ1-3, with 9 nucleotides matching TRBD1. Germline CDR1 MNHEY, CDR2 SMNVEV (reference sequence). Trimming at V came to 4 bases and at J to 4 bases, leaving 5 bases not matched to a gene. The CDR3 runs 15 residues. The CDR3 spells CASSSRQGGGNTIYF. The DNA of the CDR3 is TGTGCCAGCAGTTCCCGACAGGGGGGAGGAAACACCATATATTTT.

The table lists this clonotype with many counts. This sequence joins TRBV20-1 and TRBJ1-6; 9 bases are shared with TRBD1. The CDR3 covers 15 residues. Germline trimming cut 3 bases from V and 8 bases from J; bases unmatched to any gene: 8. The germline V gene encodes CDR1 DFQATT and CDR2 SNEGSKA (reference sequence). The CDR3 coding sequence is TGCAGTGCTAGCACCGGGACAGGGTTTTATTCACCCCTCCACTTT. As protein: CSASTGTGFYSPLHF.

This clonotype showed up many times. This sequence joins TRBV28 and TRBJ1-5; 10 bases match TRBD1. The CDR3 is 16 amino acids. CDR1 and CDR2 from the germline V gene are MDHEN and SYDVKM. Losses at the gene ends were 6 bases for V and 0 bases for J; bases not matched to a gene: 5. The CDR3 is CASSVTGGFSNQPQHF. The CDR3 region has the DNA TGTGCCAGCAGCGTGACAGGGGGCTTTAGCAATCAGCCCCAGCATTTT. Looking up the rest from reference TRBV28 and TRBJ1-5 gives the full variable domain: DVKVTQSSRYLVKRTGEKVFLECVQDMDHENMFWYRQDPGLGLRLIYFSYDVKMKEKGDIPEGYSVSREKKERFSLILESASTNQTSMYLCASSVTGGFSNQPQHFGDGTRLSIL.

This clonotype was observed at least ten times. The V gene is TRBV29-1, the J gene TRBJ1-1; D is undetermined. The ends were cut back, 0 bases at V and 0 bases at J, with 11 bases in the middle. Germline values: CDR1 SQVTM, CDR2 ANQGSEA. The CDR3 has 15 residues. The CDR3 spells CSVEEGRPMNTEAFF. The CDR3 DNA follows: TGCAGCGTTGAAGAGGGGAGACCAATGAACACTGAAGCTTTCTTT.

This clonotype was detected ten times or more. The rearrangement links TRBV5-4 to TRBJ2-7; 8 bases align to TRBD2. This CDR3 has 12 residues. V dropped 4 bases and J dropped 9; count of bases not matched to a gene: 6. CDR1 is SGHNT and CDR2 is YYREEE in the germline V gene (reference sequence). CDR3 coding DNA: TGTGCCAGCAGCGCGGACGGGAGGGCGCAGTACTTC. This gives the protein CASSADGRAQYF.

This clonotype was detected many times. The chain employs TRBV29-1 and TRBJ2-5; D is ambiguous. CDR1 is SQVTM, CDR2 ANQGSEA, per germline. V lost 7 bases, J lost 5 bases, and 17 bases lay in between. This CDR3 spans 13 amino acids. The CDR3 here is CSARRTDGETQYF. The CDR3 DNA reads TGCAGCGCTCGAAGGACGGACGGGGAGACCCAGTACTTC.

This clonotype has at least ten counts. This chain's CDR3 is CASNLPQGAGDSPLHF. The CDR3 DNA sequence: TGTGCCAGCAACCTCCCTCAGGGGGCTGGCGATTCACCCCTCCACTTT. The rearrangement joins TRBV7-2 to TRBJ1-6, with 8 bases aligning to TRBD1. The length of the CDR3 is 16 residues. Germline CDR1 reads SGHTA; CDR2 reads FQGNSA. The trim removed 7 bases at V and 8 bases at J, leaving 13 bases unmatched.

This clonotype occurred many times. This chain links TRBV5-5 with TRBJ2-2; D unresolved. The CDR3 is made up of 14 amino acids. The germline V gene encodes CDR1 SGHKS and CDR2 YYEKEE (reference sequence). The ends were cut back, 0 bases at V and 1 base at J, with 4 bases in the middle. In DNA form, the CDR3 reads TGTGCCAGCAGCTTGGTGCTGAACACCGGGGAGCTGTTTTTT. It codes for CASSLVLNTGELFF.

This clonotype was found many times. The chain couples TRBV28 to TRBJ2-7; 8 nucleotides line up with TRBD2. The germline CDR1 and CDR2 sequences are MDHEN and SYDVKM. The CDR3 covers 13 residues. The ends lost 10 bases at V and 0 bases at J; junction bases unmatched: 5. CDR3: CAIVAGSSYEQYF. Here the CDR3 DNA reads TGTGCCATCGTAGCGGGGAGCTCCTACGAGCAGTACTTC.

This chain uses TRBV30 with TRBJ1-2; D is perhaps TRBD1 (5 bases). Trimming removed 4 bases at V and 2 bases at J, with 8 bases between. This CDR3 region has 12 residues. Germline lookup yields CDR1 GTSNPN and CDR2 SVGIG (reference sequence). CDR3 region: CAWIWGNYGYTF. CDR3 nucleotides: TGTGCCTGGATTTGGGGGAACTATGGCTACACCTTC.

This clonotype was seen ten or more times. This chain links TRBV7-8 with TRBJ2-1, with D perhaps matching TRBD1 or TRBD2 (5 bases each). V lost 5 bases and J 8 bases, leaving 13 bases between the germline ends. This CDR3 comprises 13 residues. Per the germline V gene, CDR1 is SGHVS and CDR2 is FQNEAQ. The CDR3 protein is CASSHAGAHEQFF. In DNA, the CDR3 is TGTGCCAGCAGCCACGCCGGGGCCCATGAGCAGTTCTTC.

This clonotype was seen ten or more times. V and J are TRBV6-5 and TRBJ1-1; D is unclear. The CDR3 has 14 amino acids. Germline V gene sequence: CDR1 MNHEY, CDR2 SVGAGI. With 0 bases removed from V and 0 bases from J, the gap between germline ends came to 5 bases. The CDR3 nucleotides are TGTGCCAGCAGTTACTCGAGGATGAACACTGAAGCTTTCTTT. This translates into CASSYSRMNTEAFF.

This clonotype has ten or more counts. The J gene is TRBJ2-1, the V gene TRBV29-1; D is unresolved. Between the trimmed V and J ends, which lost 1 base and 6 bases, there was a span of 4 bases. The germline CDR1 and CDR2 sequences are SQVTM and ANQGSEA. The CDR3 totals 11 residues. The CDR3 loop reads CSVEGGNEQFF. As DNA, the CDR3 is TGCAGCGTTGAAGGCGGCAATGAGCAGTTCTTC.

This clonotype appeared many times. The rearrangement uses TRBV7-2 and TRBJ1-4, with D unclear. The CDR3 contains 17 residues. Trimming removed 1 base at V and 7 bases at J, with 19 bases between. Looked up from germline, CDR1 is SGHTA and CDR2 is FQGNSA. The CDR3 DNA reads as TGTGCCAGCAGCTTAGGGAACAGAACCTCAAGGCGTGAAAAACTGTTTTTT. Its protein is CASSLGNRTSRREKLFF.

In this sample, this clonotype turned up a few times. This chain joins TRBV24-1 and TRBJ1-5; 7 bases agree with TRBD1. The length of the CDR3 is 17 residues. Looked up from germline, CDR1 is KGHDR and CDR2 is SFDVKD. With V trimmed by 2 bases and J by 4 bases, 10 bases remained unmatched. The CDR3: CATSDSATGRRNQPQHF. DNA of the CDR3: TGTGCCACCAGTGATTCCGCGACAGGGAGGAGGAATCAGCCCCAGCATTTT.

This clonotype was detected many times. The chain employs TRBV7-9 and TRBJ1-1; D not certain. Germline-derived CDR1 and CDR2 are SEHNR and FQNEAQ (reference sequence). The CDR3 extends over 13 amino acids. V dropped 0 bases and J dropped 5 bases, with 7 bases sitting between them. The CDR3 sequence is CASSLATATEAFF. The CDR3 DNA reads as TGTGCCAGCAGCTTAGCGACGGCTACTGAAGCTTTCTTT. Variable domain in full (rest from reference TRBV7-9 and TRBJ1-1): DTGVSQNPRHKITKRGQNVTFRCDPISEHNRLYWYRQTLGQGPEFLTYFQNEAQLEKSRLLSDRFSAERPKGSFSTLEIQRTEQGDSAMYLCASSLATATEAFFGQGTRLTVV.

This clonotype was seen repeatedly, ten times or more. The V and J genes are TRBV27 and TRBJ1-2, with a tentative D call TRBD1 (5 bases). Germline-derived CDR1 and CDR2 are MNHEY and SMNVEV (reference sequence). V lost 4 bases and J 2 bases, leaving 14 bases between the germline ends. This CDR3 comprises 15 residues. In DNA, the CDR3 is TGTGCCAGCAGTTACCTCAGGGCTAGGAACTATGGCTACACCTTC. It specifies CASSYLRARNYGYTF.